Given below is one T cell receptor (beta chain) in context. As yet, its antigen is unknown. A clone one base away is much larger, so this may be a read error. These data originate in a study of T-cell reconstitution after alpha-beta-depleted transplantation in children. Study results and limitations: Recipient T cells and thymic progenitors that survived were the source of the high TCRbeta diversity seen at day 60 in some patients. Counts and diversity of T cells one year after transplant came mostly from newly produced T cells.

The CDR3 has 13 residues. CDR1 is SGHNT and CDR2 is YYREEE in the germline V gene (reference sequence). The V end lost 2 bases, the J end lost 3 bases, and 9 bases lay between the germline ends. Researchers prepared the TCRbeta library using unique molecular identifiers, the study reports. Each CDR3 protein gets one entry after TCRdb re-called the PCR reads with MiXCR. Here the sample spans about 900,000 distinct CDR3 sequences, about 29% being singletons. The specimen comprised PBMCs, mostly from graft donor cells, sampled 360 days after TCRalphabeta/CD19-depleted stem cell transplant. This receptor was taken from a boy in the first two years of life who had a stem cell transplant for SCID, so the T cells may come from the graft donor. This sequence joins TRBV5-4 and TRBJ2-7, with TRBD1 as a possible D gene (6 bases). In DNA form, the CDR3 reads TGTGCCAGCAGCTTCAACAGGGACTACGAGCAGTACTTC. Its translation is CASSFNRDYEQYF.